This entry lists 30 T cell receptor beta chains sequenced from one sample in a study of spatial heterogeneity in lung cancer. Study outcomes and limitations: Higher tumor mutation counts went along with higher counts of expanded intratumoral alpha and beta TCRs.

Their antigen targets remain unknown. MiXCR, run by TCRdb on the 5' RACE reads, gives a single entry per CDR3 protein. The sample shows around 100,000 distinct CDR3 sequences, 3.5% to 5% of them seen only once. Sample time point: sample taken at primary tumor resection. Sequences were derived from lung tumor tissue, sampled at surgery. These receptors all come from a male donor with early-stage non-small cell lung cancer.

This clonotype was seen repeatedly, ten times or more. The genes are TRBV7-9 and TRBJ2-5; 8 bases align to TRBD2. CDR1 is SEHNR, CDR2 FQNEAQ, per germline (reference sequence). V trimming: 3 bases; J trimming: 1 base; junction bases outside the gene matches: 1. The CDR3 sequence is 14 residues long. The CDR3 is CASSFSGTQETQYF. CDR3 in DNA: TGTGCCAGCAGCTTTAGCGGGACCCAAGAGACCCAGTACTTC.

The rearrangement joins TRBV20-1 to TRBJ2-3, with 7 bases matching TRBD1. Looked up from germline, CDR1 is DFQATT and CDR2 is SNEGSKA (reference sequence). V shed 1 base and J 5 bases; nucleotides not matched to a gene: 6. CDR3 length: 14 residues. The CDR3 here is CSARVGGSGDTQYF. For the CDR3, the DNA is TGCAGTGCTAGAGTAGGGGGCTCGGGAGATACGCAGTATTTT.

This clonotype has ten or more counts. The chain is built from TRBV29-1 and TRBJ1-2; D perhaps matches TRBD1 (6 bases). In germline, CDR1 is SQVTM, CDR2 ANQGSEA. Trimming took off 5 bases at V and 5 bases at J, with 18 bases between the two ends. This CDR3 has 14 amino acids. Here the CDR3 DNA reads TGCAGCGTTAACATCCATGGGGGCGGATATGGCTACACCTTC. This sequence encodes CSVNIHGGGYGYTF.

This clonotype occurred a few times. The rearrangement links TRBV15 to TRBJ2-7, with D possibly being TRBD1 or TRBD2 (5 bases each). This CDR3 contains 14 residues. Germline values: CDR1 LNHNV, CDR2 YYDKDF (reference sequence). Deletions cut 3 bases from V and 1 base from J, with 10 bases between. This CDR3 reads CATSSHEGSYEQYF. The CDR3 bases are TGTGCCACCAGCAGCCACGAGGGGTCCTACGAGCAGTACTTC. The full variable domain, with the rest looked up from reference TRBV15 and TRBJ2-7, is DAMVIQNPRYQVTQFGKPVTLSCSQTLNHNVMYWYQQKSSQAPKLLFHYYDKDFNNEADTPDNFQSRRPNTSFCFLDIRSPGLGDTAMYLCATSSHEGSYEQYFGPGTRLTVT.

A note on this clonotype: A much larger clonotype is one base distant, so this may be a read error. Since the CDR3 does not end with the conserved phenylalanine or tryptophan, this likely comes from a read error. CDR3 in amino acids: CASSDPGPGDEKLFY. CDR3 DNA: TGTGCCAGCAGTGATCCGGGTCCAGGGGATGAAAAACTGTTTTAT. V usage is TRBV2 and J usage is TRBJ1-4, with D perhaps TRBD1 (6 bases). The germline gives CDR1 SNHLY, CDR2 FYNNEI. Trimming removed 3 bases from V and 6 bases from J, with 14 bases in between. This CDR3 comprises 15 residues.

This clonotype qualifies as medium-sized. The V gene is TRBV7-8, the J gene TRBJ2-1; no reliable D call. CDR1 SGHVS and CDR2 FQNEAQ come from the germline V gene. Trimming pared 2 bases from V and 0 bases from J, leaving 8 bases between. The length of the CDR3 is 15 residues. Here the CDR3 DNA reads TGTGCCAGCAGCTTAATTCCCTACTCCTACAATGAGCAGTTCTTC. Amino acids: CASSLIPYSYNEQFF.

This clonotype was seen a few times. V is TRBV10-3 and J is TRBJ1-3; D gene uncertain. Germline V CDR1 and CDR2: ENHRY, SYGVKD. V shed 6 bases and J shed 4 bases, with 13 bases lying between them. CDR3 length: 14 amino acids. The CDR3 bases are TGTGCCATCAGAGGGTCTGGCGGGGGAAACACCATATATTTT. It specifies CAIRGSGGGNTIYF.

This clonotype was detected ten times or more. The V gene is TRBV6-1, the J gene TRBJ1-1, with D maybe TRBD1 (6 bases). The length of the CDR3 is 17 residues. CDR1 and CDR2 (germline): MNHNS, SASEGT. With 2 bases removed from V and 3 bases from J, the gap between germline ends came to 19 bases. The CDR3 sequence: CASSEWGRQVFYTEAFF. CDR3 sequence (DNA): TGTGCCAGCAGTGAATGGGGGCGACAGGTCTTTTACACTGAAGCTTTCTTT.

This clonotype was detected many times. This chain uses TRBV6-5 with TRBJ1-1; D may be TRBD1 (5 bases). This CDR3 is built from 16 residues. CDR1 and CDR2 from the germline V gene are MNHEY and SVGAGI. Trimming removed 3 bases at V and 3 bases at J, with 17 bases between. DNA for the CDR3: TGTGCCAGCAGTTATGGGGCGGCCGGGGTGGACACTGAAGCTTTCTTT. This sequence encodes CASSYGAAGVDTEAFF.

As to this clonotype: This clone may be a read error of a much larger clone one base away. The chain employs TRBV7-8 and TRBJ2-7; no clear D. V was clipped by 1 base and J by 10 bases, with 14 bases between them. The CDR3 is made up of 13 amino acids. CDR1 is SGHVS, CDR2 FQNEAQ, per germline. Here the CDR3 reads CASSLVNGPDQYF. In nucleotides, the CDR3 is TGTGCCAGCAGCTTAGTAAACGGGCCCGATCAGTACTTC.

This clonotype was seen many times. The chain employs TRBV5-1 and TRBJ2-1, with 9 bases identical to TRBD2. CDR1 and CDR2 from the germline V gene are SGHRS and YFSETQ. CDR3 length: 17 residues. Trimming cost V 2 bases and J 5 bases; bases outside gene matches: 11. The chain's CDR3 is CASSLVGASGTNNEQFF. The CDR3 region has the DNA TGCGCCAGCAGCTTAGTGGGGGCTAGCGGGACGAACAATGAGCAGTTCTTC.

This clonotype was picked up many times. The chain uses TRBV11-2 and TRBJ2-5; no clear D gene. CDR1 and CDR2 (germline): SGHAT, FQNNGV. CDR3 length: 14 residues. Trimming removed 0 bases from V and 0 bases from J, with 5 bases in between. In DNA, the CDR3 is TGTGCCAGCAGCTTAGAGCTGTACCAAGAGACCCAGTACTTC. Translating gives CASSLELYQETQYF.

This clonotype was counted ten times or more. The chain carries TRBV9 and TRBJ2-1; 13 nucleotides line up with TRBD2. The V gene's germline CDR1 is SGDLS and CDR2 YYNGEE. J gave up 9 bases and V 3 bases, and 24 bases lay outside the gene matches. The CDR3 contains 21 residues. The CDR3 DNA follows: TGTGCCAGCAGCGCAAGTTTATTCAAAGGACTAGCGGGAGACCCTCAGGGTGAGCAGTTCTTC. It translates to CASSASLFKGLAGDPQGEQFF. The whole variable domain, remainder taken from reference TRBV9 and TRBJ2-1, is DSGVTQTPKHLITATGQRVTLRCSPRSGDLSVYWYQQSLDQGLQFLIQYYNGEERAKGNILERFSAQQFPDLHSELNLSSLELGDSALYFCASSASLFKGLAGDPQGEQFFGPGTRLTVL.

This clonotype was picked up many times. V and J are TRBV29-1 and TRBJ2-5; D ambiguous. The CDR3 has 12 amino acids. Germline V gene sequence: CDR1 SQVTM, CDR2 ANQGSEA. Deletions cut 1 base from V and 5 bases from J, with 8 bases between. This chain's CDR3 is CSVEAPEETQYF. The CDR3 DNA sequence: TGCAGCGTTGAAGCCCCGGAGGAGACCCAGTACTTC.

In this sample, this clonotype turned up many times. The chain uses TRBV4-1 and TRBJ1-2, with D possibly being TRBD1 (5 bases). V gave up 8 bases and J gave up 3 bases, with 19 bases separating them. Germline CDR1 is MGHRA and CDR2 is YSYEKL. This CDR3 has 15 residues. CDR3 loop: CASGGLRRGDYGYTF. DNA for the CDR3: TGCGCCAGCGGTGGGCTCCGTAGGGGTGACTATGGCTACACCTTC.

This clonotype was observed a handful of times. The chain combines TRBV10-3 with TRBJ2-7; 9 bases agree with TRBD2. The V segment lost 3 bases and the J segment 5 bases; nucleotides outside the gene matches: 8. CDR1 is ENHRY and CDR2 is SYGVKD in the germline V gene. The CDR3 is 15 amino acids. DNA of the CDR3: TGTGCCATCAGTGAAAGTCGCGGGAGGGGTGACGAGCAGTACTTC. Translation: CAISESRGRGDEQYF.

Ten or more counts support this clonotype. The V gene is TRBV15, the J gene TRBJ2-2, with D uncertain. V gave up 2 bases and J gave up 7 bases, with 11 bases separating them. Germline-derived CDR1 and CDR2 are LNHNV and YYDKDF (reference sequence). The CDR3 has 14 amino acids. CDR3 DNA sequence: TGTGCCACCAGCAGATCCCGGGTTTTCGGGGAGCTGTTTTTT. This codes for CATSRSRVFGELFF.

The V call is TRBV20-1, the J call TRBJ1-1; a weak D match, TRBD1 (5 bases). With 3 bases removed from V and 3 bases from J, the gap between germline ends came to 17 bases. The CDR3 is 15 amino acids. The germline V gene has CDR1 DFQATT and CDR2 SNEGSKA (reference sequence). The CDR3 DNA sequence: TGCAGTGCTAGTTCTGGGTCCGGGGGGTACACTGAAGCTTTCTTT. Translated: CSASSGSGGYTEAFF.

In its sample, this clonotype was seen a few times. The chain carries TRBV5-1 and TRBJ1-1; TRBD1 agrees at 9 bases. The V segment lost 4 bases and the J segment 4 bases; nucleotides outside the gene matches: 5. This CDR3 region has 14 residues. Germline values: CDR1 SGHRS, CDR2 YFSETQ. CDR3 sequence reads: CASSGQGSVTEAFF. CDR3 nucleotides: TGCGCCAGCAGCGGACAGGGGTCGGTCACTGAAGCTTTCTTT.

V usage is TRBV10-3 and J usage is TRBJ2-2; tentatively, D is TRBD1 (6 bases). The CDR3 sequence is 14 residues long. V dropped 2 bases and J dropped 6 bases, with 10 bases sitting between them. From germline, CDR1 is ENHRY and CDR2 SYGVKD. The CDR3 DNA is TGTGCCATCAGTGAGCCACAGGGACCCGGGGAGCTGTTTTTT. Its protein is CAISEPQGPGELFF.

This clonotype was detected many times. DNA of the CDR3: TGTGCCAGCAGTCCCCACACGGCAGCCGGTTCCACCTTC. Residues: CASSPHTAAGSTF. The gene calls are TRBV6-5 and TRBJ1-2; D call uncertain. Trimming cost V 5 bases and J 13 bases, with 20 bases left between them. The CDR3 is 13 residues long. Germline V gene data show CDR1 as MNHEY and CDR2 as SVGAGI.

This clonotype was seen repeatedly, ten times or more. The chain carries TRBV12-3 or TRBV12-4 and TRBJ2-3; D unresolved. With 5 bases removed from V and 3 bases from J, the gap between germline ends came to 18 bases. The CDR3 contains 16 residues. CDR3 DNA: TGTGCCAGCAGTCCCTATACCGACTGGGGTACAGATACGCAGTATTTT. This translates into CASSPYTDWGTDTQYF.

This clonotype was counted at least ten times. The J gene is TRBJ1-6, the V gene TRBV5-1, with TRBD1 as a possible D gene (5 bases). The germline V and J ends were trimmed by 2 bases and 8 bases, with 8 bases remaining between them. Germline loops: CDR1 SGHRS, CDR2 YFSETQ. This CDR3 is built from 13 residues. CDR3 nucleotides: TGCGCCAGCAGCTTCACGGGGGATTCACCCCTCCACTTT. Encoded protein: CASSFTGDSPLHF.

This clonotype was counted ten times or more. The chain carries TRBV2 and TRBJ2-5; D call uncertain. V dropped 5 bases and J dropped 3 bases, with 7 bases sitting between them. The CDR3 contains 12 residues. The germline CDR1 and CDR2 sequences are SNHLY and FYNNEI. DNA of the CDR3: TGTGCCAGCAGTACGGAAAAAGAGACCCAGTACTTC. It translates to CASSTEKETQYF.

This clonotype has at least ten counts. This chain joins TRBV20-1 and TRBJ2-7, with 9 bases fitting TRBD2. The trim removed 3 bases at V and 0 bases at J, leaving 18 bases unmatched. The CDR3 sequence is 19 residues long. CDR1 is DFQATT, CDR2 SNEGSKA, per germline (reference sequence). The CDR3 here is CSASNAEGLAGLSSYEQYF. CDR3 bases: TGCAGTGCTAGCAACGCCGAGGGGCTAGCGGGATTAAGCTCCTACGAGCAGTACTTC.

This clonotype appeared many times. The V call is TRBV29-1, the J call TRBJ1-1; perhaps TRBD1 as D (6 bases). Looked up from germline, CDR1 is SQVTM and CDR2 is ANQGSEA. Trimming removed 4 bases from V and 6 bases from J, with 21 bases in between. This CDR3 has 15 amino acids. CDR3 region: CSVVYAPLRGAEAFF. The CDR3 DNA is TGCAGCGTTGTGTATGCACCCCTTAGGGGGGCTGAAGCTTTCTTT.

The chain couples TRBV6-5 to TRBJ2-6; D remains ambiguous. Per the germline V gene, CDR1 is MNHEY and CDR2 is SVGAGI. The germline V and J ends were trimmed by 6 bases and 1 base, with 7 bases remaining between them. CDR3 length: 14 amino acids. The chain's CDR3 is CASSFVSGANVLTF. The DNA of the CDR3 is TGTGCCAGCAGCTTTGTGTCTGGGGCCAACGTCCTGACTTTC.

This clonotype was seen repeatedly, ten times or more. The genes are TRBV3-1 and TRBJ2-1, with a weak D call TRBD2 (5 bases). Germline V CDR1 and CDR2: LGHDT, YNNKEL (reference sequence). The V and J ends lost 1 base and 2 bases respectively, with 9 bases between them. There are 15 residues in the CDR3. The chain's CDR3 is CASSQVGNPYNEQFF. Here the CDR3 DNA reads TGTGCCAGCAGCCAAGTCGGGAACCCCTACAATGAGCAGTTCTTC.

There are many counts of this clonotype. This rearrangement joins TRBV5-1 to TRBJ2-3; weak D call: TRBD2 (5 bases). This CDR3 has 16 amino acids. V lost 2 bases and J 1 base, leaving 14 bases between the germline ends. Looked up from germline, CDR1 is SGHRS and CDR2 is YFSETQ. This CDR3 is CASSLLGVLGTDTQYF. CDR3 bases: TGCGCCAGCAGCTTACTAGGAGTATTGGGCACAGATACGCAGTATTTT.

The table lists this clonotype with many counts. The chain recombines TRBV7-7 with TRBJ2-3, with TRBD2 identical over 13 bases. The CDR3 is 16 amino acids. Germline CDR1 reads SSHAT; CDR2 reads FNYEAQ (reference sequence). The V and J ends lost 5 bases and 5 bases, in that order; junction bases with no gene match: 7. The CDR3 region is CASSQSRLAGGDTQYF. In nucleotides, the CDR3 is TGTGCCAGCAGCCAGTCCCGACTAGCGGGAGGAGATACGCAGTATTTT.